This T cell receptor (beta chain) was sequenced for a study of blood T cell repertoires in COVID-19. About the research overall: The samples span acute and convalescent COVID-19 from the United States, Italy and Spain.

With V trimmed by 5 bases and J by 7 bases, 8 bases remained unmatched. Germline CDR1 is MRHNA and CDR2 is SNTAGT. The CDR3 spans 16 residues. Per the original methods: Reference gene primer amplification gave nucleated cell count estimates. The protocol was immunoSEQ multiplex PCR, while the TCRdb copy is restricted to in-frame clones and leaves out a portion. V, J and clone size are those of that table, while D and trimming were read from the DNA. The profile shows some 370,000 clones, more than 70% of them singletons. Input material: peripheral blood. This TCR derives from a woman in her 30s with COVID-19, enrolled during active disease. The chain links TRBV6-4 to TRBJ2-2; 12 bases fit TRBD1. CDR3 in DNA: TGTGCCAGCAGTAAATCCGGGACAGGGGGCCACGGGGAGCTGTTTTTT. It yields the protein CASSKSGTGGHGELFF.